These T cell receptor beta chains were read from a single sample in a study of vaccination effects on CD4 cells after COVID-19. Their specific antigens are unknown. TCRdb's copy holds only in-frame clones and misses some; the assay was immunoSEQ multiplex PCR. The data contain approximately 45,000 clones, about 75% of them singletons. The sequenced sample was CD4+ T cells from PBMCs cultured without peptide, obtained before COVID-19 vaccination. The receptors originated from a human donor who had a prior SARS-CoV-2 infection. CDR3s include the opening cysteine and the closing phenylalanine or tryptophan. The order of the fields is J gene, V gene, clone size, D gene, CDR3 protein, CDR3 DNA. D genes are given only for firm matches. Not all rows give a size; the values are once, few, many and, for expanded clones, a class.

TRBJ2-7 TRBV5-1 - - CASSLDLGEQYF TGCGCCAGCAGCTTGGACCTAGGGGAGCAGTACTTC
TRBJ2-7 TRBV6-1 - - CASSDPSRTATYEQYF TGTGCCAGCAGTGACCCGTCCCGGACAGCAACCTACGAGCAGTACTTC
TRBJ2-3 TRBV18 - TRBD2 CASSTALAASTDTQYF TGTGCCAGCTCGACCGCACTAGCGGCTAGCACAGATACGCAGTATTTT
TRBJ2-3 TRBV9 - - CASSVRRGTDTQYF TGTGCCAGCAGCGTCCGGCGGGGCACAGATACGCAGTATTTT
TRBJ2-7 TRBV2 - - CASSEQITYEQYF TGTGCCAGCAGTGAACAGATAACCTACGAGCAGTACTTC
TRBJ1-5 TRBV7-9 - - CASGDDSRGQSQHF TGTGCCAGCGGCGACGACAGTCGTGGACAGTCCCAGCATTTT
TRBJ2-2 TRBV7-9 - - CASSRDWGGPTNTGELFF TGTGCCAGCAGCCGAGACTGGGGTGGGCCCACGAACACCGGGGAGCTGTTTTTT
TRBJ1-1 TRBV5-6 - TRBD1 CASSSPRDRGFDYTEAFF TGTGCCAGCAGCTCGCCTCGGGACAGGGGGTTTGATTACACTGAAGCTTTCTTT
TRBJ1-3 TRBV7-9 - - CASSLNSGSGNTIYF TGTGCCAGCAGCTTAAATTCGGGCTCTGGAAACACCATATATTTT
TRBJ2-5 TRBV5-1 - - CASSRGTTEETQYF TGCGCCAGCAGCCGCGGGACAACCGAGGAGACCCAGTACTTC
TRBJ2-5 TRBV7-2 - - CASSLPDNQETQYF TGTGCCAGCAGCTTACCGGACAACCAAGAGACCCAGTACTTC
TRBJ1-5 TRBV5-6 - - CASSLWGQPQHF TGTGCCAGCAGCTTATGGGGTCAGCCCCAGCATTTT
TRBJ2-7 TRBV2 few - CASRRQDYEQYF TGTGCCAGCAGGAGACAGGACTACGAGCAGTACTTC
TRBJ2-7 TRBV18 few - CASSPVYLRGDEQYF TGTGCCAGCTCACCAGTGTATCTCCGGGGTGACGAGCAGTACTTC
TRBJ1-5 TRBV6-1 - - CASSEGTAENQPQHF TGTGCCAGCAGTGAAGGGACAGCTGAGAATCAGCCCCAGCATTTT
TRBJ2-2 TRBV10-3 once - CAISQKPLTKGGSHGGELFF TGTGCCATCAGCCAAAAACCATTGACGAAGGGGGGGTCCCACGGTGGGGAGCTGTTTTTT
TRBJ1-1 TRBV14 few TRBD1 CASRRTGDTEAFF TGTGCCAGCAGGCGGACAGGGGACACTGAAGCTTTCTTT
TRBJ2-1 TRBV11-3 - TRBD1 CASSLGGQVYNEQFF TGTGCCAGCAGCTTAGGGGGACAGGTATACAATGAGCAGTTCTTC
TRBJ2-2 TRBV15 - - CATSYEIGAVNTGELFF TGTGCCACCAGTTACGAGATAGGAGCTGTAAACACCGGGGAGCTGTTTTTT
TRBJ1-4 TRBV29-1 - - CSVEGNNEKLFF TGCAGCGTTGAAGGGAATAATGAAAAACTGTTTTTT
TRBJ1-2 TRBV6-5 - - CASSYPGGYTF TGTGCCAGCAGTTACCCTGGTGGCTACACCTTC
TRBJ1-1 TRBV13 - - CASSSRVNTEAFF TGTGCCAGCAGCTCACGGGTTAACACTGAAGCTTTCTTT
TRBJ1-2 TRBV11-2 - - CASSSPRYSGAGYTF TGTGCCAGCAGCTCCCCACGATACTCAGGGGCTGGCTACACCTTC
TRBJ1-3 TRBV7-9 - - CAIQLRRTRTGNTIYF TGTGCCATCCAGCTTAGAAGAACAAGGACTGGAAACACCATATATTTT
TRBJ2-2 TRBV7-3 few TRBD1 CASSLRTGVTGELFF TGTGCCAGCAGCCTTCGGACAGGGGTGACCGGGGAGCTGTTTTTT
TRBJ2-5 TRBV7-3 few TRBD2 CASSLLAGGPMETQYF TGTGCCAGCAGCCTACTAGCGGGGGGGCCAATGGAGACCCAGTACTTC
TRBJ2-7 TRBV12-3/TRBV12-4 - TRBD1 CASSPGTAPGGNF TGTGCCAGCAGTCCTGGGACAGCGCCTGGGGGAAACTTC
TRBJ1-2 TRBV5-1 - - CASSLDPGNYGYTF TGCGCCAGCAGCTTGGATCCGGGAAACTATGGCTACACCTTC
TRBJ1-5 TRBV9 - - CASSVGIQLGQPQHF TGTGCCAGCAGCGTGGGGATACAGCTGGGGCAGCCCCAGCATTTT
TRBJ2-1 TRBV5-5 - - CASSLAGAGWNEQFF TGTGCCAGCAGCTTGGCAGGGGCTGGATGGAATGAGCAGTTCTTC
TRBJ2-5 TRBV5-1 - - CASSLAAEETQYF TGCGCCAGCAGCTTGGCTGCGGAAGAGACCCAGTACTTC
TRBJ1-5 TRBV24-1 once - CATSRSRTDQPQHF TGTGCCACCAGTCGGAGCCGTACGGATCAGCCCCAGCATTTT
TRBJ1-1 TRBV7-2 - - CASSWAGVNTEAFF TGTGCCAGCAGCTGGGCGGGGGTGAACACTGAAGCTTTCTTT
TRBJ2-2 TRBV5-4 once TRBD2 CASSSQREDGGELFF TGTGCCAGCAGCTCCCAGCGGGAGGACGGCGGGGAGCTGTTTTTT
TRBJ2-7 TRBV19 - - CASSRTVVGEQYF TGTGCCAGTAGTAGGACAGTTGTCGGCGAGCAGTACTTC
TRBJ1-6 TRBV6-2/TRBV6-3 - - CASSYPQTRLHF TGTGCCAGCAGTTACCCCCAGACAAGACTCCACTTT
TRBJ2-3 TRBV5-6 - - CASSRGEDTQYF TGTGCCAGCAGCCGGGGAGAGGATACGCAGTATTTT
TRBJ1-6 TRBV9 few TRBD1 CASSARDSYSPLHF TGTGCCAGCAGCGCACGGGACAGCTATTCACCCCTCCACTTT
TRBJ2-1 TRBV5-4 - TRBD2 CASSLNYGGGQYNEQFF TGTGCCAGCAGCTTGAATTACGGCGGGGGGCAATACAATGAGCAGTTCTTC
TRBJ2-7 TRBV7-2 - - CASSSSIYEQYF TGTGCCAGCAGCAGCAGTATCTACGAGCAGTACTTC
TRBJ1-6 TRBV7-3 - - CASSFSGINSPLHF TGTGCCAGCAGCTTCTCGGGGATTAATTCACCCCTCCACTTT
TRBJ1-3 TRBV3-1/TRBV3-2 - - CASSQSGSGGTIYF TGTGCCAGCAGCCAATCGGGCTCTGGAGGCACCATATATTTT
TRBJ2-7 TRBV11-3 - TRBD2 CASSLVGGIYYEQYF TGTGCCAGCAGCTTAGTCGGGGGGATCTACTACGAGCAGTACTTC
TRBJ2-3 TRBV3-1/TRBV3-2 - - CASSQVTDTQYF TGTGCCAGCAGCCAAGTAACAGATACGCAGTATTTT
TRBJ2-7 TRBV20-1 - TRBD2 CSANERGGRPLEQYF TGCAGTGCTAATGAGCGGGGGGGCCGTCCTCTCGAGCAGTACTTC
TRBJ2-1 TRBV2 - TRBD1 CASSGDRVSGSEQFF TGTGCCAGCAGTGGGGACAGGGTTAGTGGTAGTGAGCAGTTCTTC
TRBJ2-7 TRBV30 few TRBD1 CATGQGLEQYF TGTGCAACGGGACAGGGCCTCGAGCAGTACTTC
TRBJ1-2 TRBV27 - TRBD1 CASRPFPQGVGYGYTF TGTGCCAGCAGACCTTTCCCCCAGGGGGTAGGTTATGGCTACACCTTC
TRBJ2-1 TRBV4-2 - - CASSQDPAVTYNEQFF TGTGCCAGCAGCCAAGATCCAGCGGTTACCTACAATGAGCAGTTCTTC
TRBJ1-5 TRBV7-3 - - CASSSDGNQPQHF TGTGCCAGCAGCTCGGATGGCAATCAGCCCCAGCATTTT
TRBJ2-3 TRBV9 - - CASSVGWLEDTQYF TGTGCCAGCAGCGTGGGTTGGCTAGAAGATACGCAGTATTTT
TRBJ2-1 TRBV12-3/TRBV12-4 - - CASNTRVYNEQFF TGTGCCAGCAATACGAGAGTCTACAATGAGCAGTTCTTC
TRBJ2-1 TRBV4-2 - - CASSQDSGGGAISYNEQFF TGTGCCAGCAGCCAAGATTCCGGAGGGGGGGCAATCTCCTACAATGAGCAGTTCTTC
TRBJ2-1 TRBV6-5 few - CASQGASRGNEQFF TGTGCCAGCCAAGGCGCCTCCCGGGGGAATGAGCAGTTCTTC